A single sample is the source of the 28 T cell receptor beta chains below, sequenced in a study of neurological immune-mediated disorders. TCRdb reprocessed the 5' RACE reads via MiXCR and lists one record per CDR3 protein. The sample has 35,000 to 40,000 distinct CDR3 sequences; around 2.5% are singletons. Sequencing used PBMCs. The receptors shown here come from a man over 45 with multiple sclerosis.

This clonotype was counted many times. This rearrangement joins TRBV4-1 to TRBJ2-1; 8 positions match TRBD2. The CDR3 has 13 amino acids. Trimming took 7 bases from V and 6 from J; bases not matched to a gene: 5. Germline V gene lookup returns CDR1 MGHRA and CDR2 YSYEKL. The chain's CDR3 is CASTAGGPNEQFF. In nucleotides, the CDR3 is TGCGCCAGCACCGCGGGGGGTCCCAATGAGCAGTTCTTC.

There are many counts of this clonotype. The chain carries TRBV5-1 and TRBJ1-2; no reliable D call. The germline V gene encodes CDR1 SGHRS and CDR2 YFSETQ. CDR3 length: 13 residues. The V gene lost 2 bases and the J gene lost 0 bases, with 5 bases spanning the gap. DNA for the CDR3: TGCGCCAGCAGCTTCGGGGCTAACTATGGCTACACCTTC. Residues: CASSFGANYGYTF.

On this clonotype: The junction and the germline gene differ at one end; a read error may be behind it. The chain links TRBV7-2 to TRBJ1-6; 7 bases are shared with TRBD1. This CDR3 spans 15 amino acids. Germline V gene data show CDR1 as SGHTA and CDR2 as FQGNSA. CDR3 amino acids: CASTFRGQGNSPLNF. In DNA form, the CDR3 reads TGTGCCAGCACCTTTAGGGGGCAGGGGAATTCACCCCTCAACTTT.

This clonotype was counted many times. This chain joins TRBV7-2 and TRBJ2-3; 10 bases align to TRBD2. The CDR3 spans 15 residues. V lost 5 bases to trimming and J lost 5 bases; unmatched junction nucleotides: 7. The germline V gene encodes CDR1 SGHTA and CDR2 FQGNSA. The CDR3 nucleotides read TGTGCCAGCAGCCCAGGACTAGCGGTCGGAGATACGCAGTATTTT. It specifies CASSPGLAVGDTQYF.

This clonotype was observed a few times. A much larger clone differs from this one at a single base, so this may be a read error. The chain carries TRBV29-1 and TRBJ1-2; D is unresolved. V lost 1 base to trimming and J lost 2 bases, with 11 bases between them. CDR3 length equals 14 residues. Germline V gene data show CDR1 as SQVTM and CDR2 as ANQGSEA. In DNA form, the CDR3 reads TGCAGCGTTGAAGGGGCAGAAACCAACTATGGCTACACCTTC. Its translation is CSVEGAETNYGYTF. The entire variable domain, with the rest obtained from reference TRBV29-1 and TRBJ1-2, is as follows: SAVISQKPSRDICQRGTSLTIQCQVDSQVTMMFWYRQQPGQSLTLIATANQGSEATYESGFVIDKFPISRPNLTFSTLTVSNMSPEDSSIYLCSVEGAETNYGYTFGSGTRLTVV.

This clonotype was seen repeatedly, ten times or more. The chain recombines TRBV7-3 with TRBJ1-6; perhaps TRBD1 as D (6 bases). Trimming cost V 5 bases and J 5 bases, with 13 bases left between them. Germline V gene lookup returns CDR1 SGHTA and CDR2 FQGTGA. This CDR3 spans 15 amino acids. This CDR3 is CASSQTGQNNSPLHF. The CDR3 DNA reads as TGTGCCAGCAGCCAGACAGGACAGAATAATTCACCCCTCCACTTT. Full variable domain (remainder filled in from reference TRBV7-3 and TRBJ1-6): GAGVSQTPSNKVTEKGKYVELRCDPISGHTALYWYRQSLGQGPEFLIYFQGTGAADDSGLPNDRFFAVRPEGSVSTLKIQRTERGDSAVYLCASSQTGQNNSPLHFGNGTRLTVT.

This clonotype appeared many times. J is TRBJ2-7 and V is TRBV27; the match to TRBD1 covers 8 bases. V shed 6 bases, J shed 5 bases, and the junction held 15 bases outside the gene matches. CDR1 and CDR2 from the germline V gene are MNHEY and SMNVEV (reference sequence). This CDR3 is 16 amino acids long. CDR3 protein: CASSSHARTGSDEQYF. The CDR3 region has the DNA TGTGCCAGCAGCTCACACGCTAGGACAGGGTCGGACGAGCAGTACTTC.

This clonotype occurred many times. This chain links TRBV27 with TRBJ1-2; maybe TRBD1 (5 bases). This CDR3 comprises 13 residues. The V end lost 10 bases, the J end lost 2 bases, and 14 bases lay between the germline ends. Looked up from germline, CDR1 is MNHEY and CDR2 is SMNVEV (reference sequence). This CDR3 is CAISPGPNYGYTF. Written as DNA, the CDR3 is TGTGCCATCTCGCCAGGGCCGAACTATGGCTACACCTTC.

This clonotype was counted ten times or more. The rearrangement uses TRBV4-3 and TRBJ1-1, with D possibly being TRBD1 (6 bases). The CDR3 length is 14 residues. Germline CDR1 reads LGHNA; CDR2 reads YSLEER. Trimming took off 8 bases at V and 2 bases at J, with 15 bases between the two ends. CDR3 nucleotides: TGCGCCAGCGCTGCCCGGACAGTTAACACTGAAGCTTTCTTT. As protein: CASAARTVNTEAFF.

This clonotype was recorded at least ten times. This chain links TRBV7-8 with TRBJ1-5; weak D call: TRBD1 (5 bases). From germline, CDR1 is SGHVS and CDR2 FQNEAQ. Deletions cut 5 bases from V and 0 bases from J, with 11 bases between. CDR3 length equals 15 residues. The CDR3: CASSPGGLSNQPQHF. DNA of the CDR3: TGTGCCAGCAGCCCGGGGGGACTTAGCAATCAGCCCCAGCATTTT.

The gene calls are TRBV12-3 or TRBV12-4 and TRBJ2-3; TRBD2 matches at 10 bases. The CDR3 extends over 14 amino acids. V was pared by 2 bases and J by 6 bases, with 2 bases of the junction left unmatched. In DNA form, the CDR3 reads TGTGCCAGCAGTTTATGGACTAGCGGCGATACGCAGTATTTT. This sequence encodes CASSLWTSGDTQYF.

The sample holds many counts of this clonotype. The chain combines TRBV4-1 with TRBJ1-1; TRBD1 aligns across 9 bases. Per the germline V gene, CDR1 is MGHRA and CDR2 is YSYEKL. The CDR3 is 16 amino acids. The V and J ends lost 0 bases and 6 bases, in that order; junction bases with no gene match: 8. The CDR3 DNA is TGCGCCAGCAGCCAAGATACAGGGGGCGTCAGTCCTGAAGCTTTCTTT. This encodes CASSQDTGGVSPEAFF.

This clonotype is medium-sized by share. This chain joins TRBV29-1 and TRBJ1-2; the match to TRBD1 covers 7 bases. Germline-derived CDR1 and CDR2 are SQVTM and ANQGSEA. This CDR3 has 11 residues. V dropped 3 bases and J dropped 8; count of bases not matched to a gene: 3. As DNA, the CDR3 is TGCAGCGTTGAGCTGGGACAGGGCTACACCTTC. As protein: CSVELGQGYTF. Drawing the rest from reference TRBV29-1 and TRBJ1-2, the complete variable domain is SAVISQKPSRDICQRGTSLTIQCQVDSQVTMMFWYRQQPGQSLTLIATANQGSEATYESGFVIDKFPISRPNLTFSTLTVSNMSPEDSSIYLCSVELGQGYTFGSGTRLTVV.

This clonotype was detected many times. V and J are TRBV7-6 and TRBJ2-3, with 8 bases fitting TRBD1. This CDR3 has 15 residues. Germline V gene data show CDR1 as SGHVS and CDR2 as FNYEAQ. After removal of 1 base from V and 6 bases from J, the junction contained 6 bases not matched to a gene. The CDR3 bases are TGTGCCAGCAGCTTAGTGCAGGGGGCAGTCGATACGCAGTATTTT. Residues: CASSLVQGAVDTQYF.

Ten or more counts support this clonotype. The CDR3 DNA reads as TGCGCCAGCAGCTTCTTAGGGGGGCTGAACACTGAAGCTTTCTTT. Translation gives CASSFLGGLNTEAFF. The rearrangement links TRBV5-1 to TRBJ1-1; TRBD1 is a possible D gene (6 bases). The CDR3 runs to 15 residues. V gave up 2 bases and J gave up 0 bases, with 11 bases separating them. Germline assignment: CDR1 SGHRS and CDR2 YFSETQ.

This clonotype was recorded many times. The V gene is TRBV29-1, the J gene TRBJ2-2; D may be TRBD2 (6 bases). Trimming removed 7 bases at V and 2 bases at J, with 11 bases between. The CDR3 extends over 13 amino acids. Germline CDR1 is SQVTM and CDR2 is ANQGSEA. The chain's CDR3 is CSALGGNTGELFF. CDR3 nucleotides: TGCAGCGCCTTGGGGGGAAACACCGGGGAGCTGTTTTTT.

This clonotype was recorded at least ten times. The chain is built from TRBV15 and TRBJ2-7; D might be TRBD1 (6 bases). V lost 4 bases to trimming and J lost 2 bases, with 12 bases between them. Per germline, CDR1 LNHNV and CDR2 YYDKDF (reference sequence). This CDR3 has 14 amino acids. Here the CDR3 reads CATSMNGQTYEQYF. The CDR3 DNA sequence: TGTGCCACCAGCATGAATGGACAGACCTACGAGCAGTACTTC.

This clonotype appeared many times. The gene calls are TRBV4-2 and TRBJ2-1; no clear D. Deletions cut 0 bases from V and 8 bases from J, with 5 bases between. The CDR3 is 12 residues long. Germline lookup yields CDR1 LGHNA and CDR2 YNFKEQ. The CDR3 DNA is TGTGCCAGCAGCCAAGATAGGCATGAGCAGTTCTTC. It codes for CASSQDRHEQFF.

This clonotype came up many times. This chain connects TRBV7-8 to TRBJ2-1, with 11 bases lining up with TRBD2. Germline values: CDR1 SGHVS, CDR2 FQNEAQ. The length of the CDR3 is 14 residues. V lost 6 bases, J lost 4 bases, and 2 bases stayed unmatched. Written as DNA, the CDR3 is TGTGCCAGCAGAGCTAGCGGGGGGTACAATGAGCAGTTCTTC. This sequence encodes CASRASGGYNEQFF.

This clonotype was recorded many times. V usage is TRBV7-6 and J usage is TRBJ1-5; maybe TRBD1 (5 bases). CDR3 length: 14 amino acids. With 5 bases removed from V and 5 bases from J, the gap between germline ends came to 13 bases. The germline gives CDR1 SGHVS, CDR2 FNYEAQ. CDR3 loop: CASSLLGRHQPQHF. DNA for the CDR3: TGTGCCAGCAGCCTACTGGGGCGGCATCAGCCCCAGCATTTT.

This clonotype was seen many times. The chain employs TRBV7-6 and TRBJ2-1, with 9 bases that match TRBD2. After removal of 5 bases from V and 8 bases from J, the junction contained 16 bases not matched to a gene. This CDR3 is built from 17 residues. Germline V gives CDR1 SGHVS, CDR2 FNYEAQ. CDR3 coding DNA: TGTGCCAGCAGCGGAGAGGGGTTGGCGGGGGGGCCCGATGAGCAGTTCTTC. Its protein product is CASSGEGLAGGPDEQFF.

This clonotype was observed many times. The rearrangement links TRBV5-1 to TRBJ1-4, with D unclear. This CDR3 comprises 16 residues. Germline V gene sequence: CDR1 SGHRS, CDR2 YFSETQ. V was clipped by 0 bases and J by 3 bases, with 12 bases between them. CDR3 coding DNA: TGCGCCAGCAGCTTGGACGCAGGCGTACCTAATGAAAAACTGTTTTTT. It specifies CASSLDAGVPNEKLFF.

Many counts were recorded for this clonotype. The chain combines TRBV29-1 with TRBJ1-2; D is uncertain. The V end lost 8 bases, the J end lost 6 bases, and 10 bases lay between the germline ends. Germline V CDR1 and CDR2: SQVTM, ANQGSEA. There are 10 residues in the CDR3. CDR3 loop: CSIPLDGYTF. The CDR3 nucleotides are TGCAGCATTCCTCTTGATGGCTACACCTTC. The full variable domain, its missing parts supplied by reference TRBV29-1 and TRBJ1-2, is SAVISQKPSRDICQRGTSLTIQCQVDSQVTMMFWYRQQPGQSLTLIATANQGSEATYESGFVIDKFPISRPNLTFSTLTVSNMSPEDSSIYLCSIPLDGYTFGSGTRLTVV.

This clonotype was recorded many times. This sequence joins TRBV28 and TRBJ2-7; TRBD1 aligns across 8 bases. J was trimmed by 7 bases and V by 2 bases; bases with no gene match: 4. CDR3 length: 13 amino acids. The germline V gene has CDR1 MDHEN and CDR2 SYDVKM. The chain's CDR3 is CASSLRQGWEQYF. The CDR3 bases are TGTGCCAGCAGTTTACGACAGGGGTGGGAGCAGTACTTC.

This clonotype appeared many times. The gene calls are TRBV6-6 and TRBJ1-1; weak D call: TRBD1 (5 bases). The CDR3 has 14 residues. The germline V and J ends were trimmed by 5 bases and 6 bases, with 16 bases remaining between them. CDR1 MNHNY and CDR2 SVGAGI come from the germline V gene (reference sequence). The CDR3: CASSKSAGIPEAFF. DNA of the CDR3: TGTGCCAGCAGTAAAAGCGCAGGGATACCTGAAGCTTTCTTT.

There are many counts of this clonotype. The chain employs TRBV10-3 and TRBJ1-6; D is unresolved. Trimming took 3 bases from V and 3 from J, leaving 0 bases between them. The CDR3 has 12 amino acids. Germline loops: CDR1 ENHRY, CDR2 SYGVKD. The CDR3 DNA reads as TGTGCCATCAGTGACTATAATTCACCCCTCCACTTT. This codes for CAISDYNSPLHF.

Ten or more counts support this clonotype. The V and J genes are TRBV7-9 and TRBJ1-6; the D is unclear. Per germline, CDR1 SEHNR and CDR2 FQNEAQ (reference sequence). V shed 5 bases and J shed 7 bases, with 12 bases lying between them. The CDR3 loop spans 14 amino acids. CDR3 sequence: CASSAGYANSPLHF. The CDR3 DNA reads as TGTGCCAGCAGCGCCGGTTACGCGAATTCACCCCTCCACTTT.

This clonotype showed up many times. The rearrangement joins TRBV5-6 to TRBJ2-5, with D maybe TRBD2 (5 bases). The CDR3 is made up of 14 amino acids. V was shortened by 4 bases and J by 0 bases, with 10 bases between the two germline ends. Germline V gene data show CDR1 as SGHDT and CDR2 as YYEEEE. The CDR3 bases are TGTGCCAGCAGCGGACTCCAGTACCAAGAGACCCAGTACTTC. As protein: CASSGLQYQETQYF.